This T cell receptor (beta chain) emerged from a study of blood T cell repertoires in COVID-19. In the original processing: Reference gene primers were amplified, and this amplification served to estimate nucleated cell counts. Data came from immunoSEQ multiplex PCR; TCRdb stores just in-frame clones and leaves some out. That table supplies the V and J calls and clone size; D and trimming were determined from the DNA. The repertoire holds tens of thousands of clones, with over 75% as singletons. This clone was detected once. This CDR3 is built from 14 residues. Germline V gene sequence: CDR1 SNHLY, CDR2 FYNNEI. Germline trimming cut 4 bases from V and 3 bases from J; bases unmatched to any gene: 1.

This receptor was taken from a human donor in a cohort sampled during active COVID-19. Input material: peripheral blood. V and J are TRBV2 and TRBJ1-5, with TRBD1 matching over 9 bases. The CDR3 reads CASSGDRVNQPQHF. In DNA form, the CDR3 reads TGTGCCAGCAGTGGGGACAGGGTCAATCAGCCCCAGCATTTT.